This section outlines one T cell receptor beta chain sequence together with its context. The antigen remains unidentified. At one end the junction does not follow the germline gene, possibly because of a read error. These data belong to a study of tumor-infiltrating lymphocytes in localized non-small cell lung cancer. About the study: The cohort mixed smokers and never-smokers, several histologies, and some post-neoadjuvant-chemotherapy samples.

The assay was immunoSEQ multiplex PCR, and TCRdb's table has in-frame clones only and misses some. The repertoire consists of fewer than 4,500 clones, with 79% occurring once and the leading ten covering about 8.3%. Study-level points and caveats: No T-cell fraction difference was seen between IM1 and IM2 tumors. TCR sequencing covered a subset of patients with enough tissue.

This CDR3 has 14 amino acids. Germline V gene sequence: CDR1 SNHLY, CDR2 FYNNEI. This sequence was found in a human donor with non-small cell lung cancer. The rearrangement uses TRBV2 and TRBJ1-1; tentative D call: TRBD1 (6 bases). Source material: uninvolved lung tissue not adjacent to the tumor. In DNA, the CDR3 is TGTGCGAGCACTTCCGGACAGATGAACACTGAAGCTTTCTTT. Protein: CASTSGQMNTEAFF.